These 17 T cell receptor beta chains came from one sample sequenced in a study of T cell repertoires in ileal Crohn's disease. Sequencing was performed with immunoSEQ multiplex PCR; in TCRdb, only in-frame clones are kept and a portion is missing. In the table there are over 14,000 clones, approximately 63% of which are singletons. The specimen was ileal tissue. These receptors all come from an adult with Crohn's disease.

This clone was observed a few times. In DNA form, the CDR3 reads TGCGCCAGCAGTCCTCTAGTTGAGGAAAAACTGTTTTTT. It yields the protein CASSPLVEEKLFF. The genes are TRBV10-2 and TRBJ1-4; D is unclear. The CDR3 runs to 13 residues. V lost 5 bases to trimming and J lost 8 bases, with 12 bases between them. The V gene's germline CDR1 is WSHSY and CDR2 SAAADI.

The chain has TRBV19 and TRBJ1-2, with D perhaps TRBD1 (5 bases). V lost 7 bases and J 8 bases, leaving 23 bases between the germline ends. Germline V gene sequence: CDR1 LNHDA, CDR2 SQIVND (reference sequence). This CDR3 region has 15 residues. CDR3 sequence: CASNALVTLPGGYTF. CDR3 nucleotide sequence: TGTGCCAGTAACGCCCTAGTGACACTACCAGGGGGCTACACCTTC.

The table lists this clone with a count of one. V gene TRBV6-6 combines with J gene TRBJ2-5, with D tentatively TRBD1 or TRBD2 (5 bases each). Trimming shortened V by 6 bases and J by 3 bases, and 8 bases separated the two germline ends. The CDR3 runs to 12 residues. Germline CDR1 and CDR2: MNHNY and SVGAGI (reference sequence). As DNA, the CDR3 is TGTGCCAGCAGGGGGGTAAAAGAGACCCAGTACTTC. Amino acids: CASRGVKETQYF.

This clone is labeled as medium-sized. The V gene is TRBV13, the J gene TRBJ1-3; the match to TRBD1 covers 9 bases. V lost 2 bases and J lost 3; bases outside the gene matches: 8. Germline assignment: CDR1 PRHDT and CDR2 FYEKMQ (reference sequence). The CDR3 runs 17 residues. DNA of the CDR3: TGTGCCAGCAGCTTAACCGGGACAGGGCTCGGTGGAAACACCATATATTTT. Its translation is CASSLTGTGLGGNTIYF.

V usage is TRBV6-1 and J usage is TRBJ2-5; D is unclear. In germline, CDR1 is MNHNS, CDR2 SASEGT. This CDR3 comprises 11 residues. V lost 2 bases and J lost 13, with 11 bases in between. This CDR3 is CASSERLGTYF. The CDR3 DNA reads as TGTGCCAGCAGTGAACGGTTGGGCACGTACTTC.

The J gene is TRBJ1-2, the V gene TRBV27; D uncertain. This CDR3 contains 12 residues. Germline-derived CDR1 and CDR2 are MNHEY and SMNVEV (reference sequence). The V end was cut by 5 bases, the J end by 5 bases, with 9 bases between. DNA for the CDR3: TGTGCCAGCAGTCCCCTAGGGTATGGCTACACCTTC. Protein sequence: CASSPLGYGYTF.

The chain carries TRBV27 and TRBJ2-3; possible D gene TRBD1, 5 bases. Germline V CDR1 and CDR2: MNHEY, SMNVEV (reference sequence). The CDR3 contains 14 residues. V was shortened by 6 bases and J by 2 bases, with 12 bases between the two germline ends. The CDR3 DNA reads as TGTGCCAGCAGGGGATGGGGCCTCACAGATACGCAGTATTTT. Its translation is CASRGWGLTDTQYF.

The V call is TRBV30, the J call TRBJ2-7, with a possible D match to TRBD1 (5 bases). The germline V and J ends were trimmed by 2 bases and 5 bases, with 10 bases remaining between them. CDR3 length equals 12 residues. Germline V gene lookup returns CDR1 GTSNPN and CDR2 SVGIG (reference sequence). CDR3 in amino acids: CAWSQGSDEQYF. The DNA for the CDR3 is TGTGCCTGGAGTCAGGGTTCGGACGAGCAGTACTTC.

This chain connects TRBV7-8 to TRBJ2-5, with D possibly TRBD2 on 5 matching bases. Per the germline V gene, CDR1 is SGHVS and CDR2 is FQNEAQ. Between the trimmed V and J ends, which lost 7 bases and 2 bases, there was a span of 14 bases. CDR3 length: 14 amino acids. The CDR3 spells CASTQFEGQETQYF. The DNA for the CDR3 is TGTGCCAGCACCCAATTCGAGGGACAAGAGACCCAGTACTTC.

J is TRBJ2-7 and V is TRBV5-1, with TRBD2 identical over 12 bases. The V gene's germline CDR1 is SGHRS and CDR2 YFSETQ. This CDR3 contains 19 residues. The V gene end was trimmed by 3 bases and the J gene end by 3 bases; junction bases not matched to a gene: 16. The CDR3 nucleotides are TGCGCCAGCAGCTCGCCGACTAGCGGGGGCTCTAATAACCGCTACGAGCAGTACTTC. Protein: CASSSPTSGGSNNRYEQYF.

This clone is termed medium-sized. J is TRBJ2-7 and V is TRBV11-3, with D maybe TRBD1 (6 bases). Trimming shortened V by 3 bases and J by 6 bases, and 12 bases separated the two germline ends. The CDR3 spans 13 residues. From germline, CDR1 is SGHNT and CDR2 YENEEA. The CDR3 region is CASSFTQGGEQYF. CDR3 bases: TGTGCCAGCAGCTTTACACAGGGTGGCGAGCAGTACTTC.

The DNA for the CDR3 is TGTGCCAGCAGCCTAGGGGTAAGGGAGGGCAATGAGCAGTTCTTC. It encodes CASSLGVREGNEQFF. The chain joins TRBV5-4 to TRBJ2-1; 7 nucleotides agree with TRBD2. The germline V gene encodes CDR1 SGHNT and CDR2 YYREEE (reference sequence). The ends lost 4 bases at V and 6 bases at J; junction bases unmatched: 10. This CDR3 region has 15 residues.

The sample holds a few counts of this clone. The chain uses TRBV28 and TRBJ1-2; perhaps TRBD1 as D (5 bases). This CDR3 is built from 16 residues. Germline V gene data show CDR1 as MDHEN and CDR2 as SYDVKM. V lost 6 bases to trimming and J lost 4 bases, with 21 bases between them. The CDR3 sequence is CASSLDGGVSSYGYTF. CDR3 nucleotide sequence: TGTGCCAGCAGCTTGGACGGGGGAGTGAGTTCCTATGGCTACACCTTC.

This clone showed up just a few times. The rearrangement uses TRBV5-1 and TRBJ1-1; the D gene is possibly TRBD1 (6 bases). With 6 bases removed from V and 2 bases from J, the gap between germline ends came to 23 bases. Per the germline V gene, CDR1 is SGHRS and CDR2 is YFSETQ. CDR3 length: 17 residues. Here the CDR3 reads CASKGGRGGLGNTEAFF. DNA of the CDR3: TGCGCCAGCAAGGGGGGACGAGGGGGATTGGGAAACACTGAAGCTTTCTTT.

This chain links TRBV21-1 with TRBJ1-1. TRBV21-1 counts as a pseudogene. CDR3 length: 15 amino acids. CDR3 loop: CASSFREGGDTEAFF. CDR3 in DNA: TGTGCCAGCAGCTTTCGTGAGGGCGGGGATACTGAAGCTTTCTTT.

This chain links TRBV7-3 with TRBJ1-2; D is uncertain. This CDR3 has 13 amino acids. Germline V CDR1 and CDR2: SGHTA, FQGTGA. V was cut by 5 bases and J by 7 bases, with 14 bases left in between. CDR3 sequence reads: CASSIRDGGGYTF. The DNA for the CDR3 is TGTGCCAGCAGCATTAGGGATGGAGGTGGCTACACCTTC. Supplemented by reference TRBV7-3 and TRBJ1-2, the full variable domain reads GAGVSQTPSNKVTEKGKYVELRCDPISGHTALYWYRQSLGQGPEFLIYFQGTGAADDSGLPNDRFFAVRPEGSVSTLKIQRTERGDSAVYLCASSIRDGGGYTFGSGTRLTVV.

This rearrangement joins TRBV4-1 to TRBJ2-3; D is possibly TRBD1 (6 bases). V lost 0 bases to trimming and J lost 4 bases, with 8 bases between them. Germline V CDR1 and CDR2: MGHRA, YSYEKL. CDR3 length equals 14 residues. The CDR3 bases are TGCGCCAGCAGCCAAGAAGAGGGGGCAGATACGCAGTATTTT. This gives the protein CASSQEEGADTQYF.